This is a list of T cell receptor beta chains from one sample in a study of cytomegalovirus exposure and HLA in healthy donors. The table came from immunoSEQ multiplex PCR; TCRdb's copy has only in-frame clones and leaves some out. The sample records some 120,000 clones, roughly 9% being singletons. Sequencing was performed on PBMCs. Every receptor here comes from a woman aged 40 to 49 in good health and CMV-seropositive. Both conserved end residues are part of each CDR3. The D gene is left open where the match is weak. Clone sizes are given selectively: once, few, many, or a class where the clone is expanded.

size	D	V	J	DNA	CDR3
few	TRBD1	TRBV19	TRBJ2-5	TGTGCCAGTAGATCGACAGGGGGAGAGACCCAGTACTTC	CASRSTGGETQYF
few	-	TRBV19	TRBJ1-2	TGTGCCAGTAGTGAAACCTACAGGGATGGCTACACCTTC	CASSETYRDGYTF
-	TRBD1	TRBV19	TRBJ1-1	TGTGCCAGTAGGCTAAAATGGGACAGGCATGAAGCTTTCTTT	CASRLKWDRHEAFF
few	TRBD1	TRBV7-3	TRBJ2-7	TGTGCCAGCAGCTTAGACAGGGGCTACGAGCAGTACTTC	CASSLDRGYEQYF
-	-	TRBV7-9	TRBJ1-4	TGTGCCAGCAGGGACAGTAATGAAAAACTGTTTTTT	CASRDSNEKLFF
-	TRBD2	TRBV10-3	TRBJ2-3	TGTGCAGCCTCACTAGCGGTCACAGATACGCAGTATTTT	CAASLAVTDTQYF
few	TRBD1	TRBV6-1	TRBJ1-2	TGTGCCAGCAGTCCGACAGGGTCGGGCGGCTACACCTTC	CASSPTGSGGYTF
-	TRBD1	TRBV6-1	TRBJ1-5	TGTGCCAGCAGATCCGACAGGGTGGGCAATCAGCCCCAGCATTTT	CASRSDRVGNQPQHF
few	TRBD2	TRBV6-1	TRBJ2-1	TGTGCCAGCATTCTAGCGGGGGGATACAATGAGCAGTTCTTC	CASILAGGYNEQFF
-	-	TRBV9	TRBJ1-6	TGTGCCAGCAGCCCCCGACAGGCTGATTCACCCCTCCACTTT	CASSPRQADSPLHF
-	-	TRBV14	TRBJ2-6	TGTGCCAGCAGCCACAAACACGGGGGCTCTGGGGCCAACGTCCTGACTTTC	CASSHKHGGSGANVLTF
-	-	TRBV29-1	TRBJ2-7	TGCAGCGTAGGGGGTGCCTGCGAGCAGTACTTC	CSVGGACEQYF
few	-	TRBV6-5	TRBJ2-7	TGTGCCAGCAGATTCCACGGTGCGGCGGGCTACGAGCAGTACTTC	CASRFHGAAGYEQYF
-	TRBD1	TRBV18	TRBJ1-6	TGTGCCAGCTCACCCGGGACAGGTTATATGTCACCCCTCCACTTT	CASSPGTGYMSPLHF
-	TRBD2	TRBV15	TRBJ2-1	TGTGCCACCAGCACCAGTATGCAGGGACTAGCGGGCCTAGGGGAGTTCTTC	CATSTSMQGLAGLGEFF
-	-	TRBV7-9	TRBJ2-1	TGTGCCAGCAGCGCCACAGGAGTCCCCTCCTACAATGAGCAGTTCTTC	CASSATGVPSYNEQFF
-	TRBD2	TRBV2	TRBJ2-7	TGTGCCAGCAGCGCCGGGACTAGCGGCTTCTCCTACGAGCAGTACTTC	CASSAGTSGFSYEQYF
-	-	TRBV5-1	TRBJ2-7	TGCGCCAGCAGCTTGGTTGGACTCCCCTCCTACGAGCAGTACTTC	CASSLVGLPSYEQYF
-	TRBD1	TRBV27	TRBJ1-1	TGTGCCAGCAGTTTATTCTTCCGGGACAGGGCATTTGGAGCTTTCTTT	CASSLFFRDRAFGAFF
few	TRBD2	TRBV6-1	TRBJ2-2	TGTGCCAGCAGTGAATTAGCGGGGGCGGCCACCGGGGAGCTGTTTTTT	CASSELAGAATGELFF
-	-	TRBV4-1	TRBJ2-7	TGCGCCAGCAGCCATCCCCGGGTCGAGACAGTTCCTATCTACGAGCAGTACTTC	CASSHPRVETVPIYEQYF
-	-	TRBV5-1	TRBJ1-1	TGCGCCAGCAGCTTGGAAACGGGGAACACTGAAGCTTTCTTT	CASSLETGNTEAFF
-	TRBD1	TRBV9	TRBJ1-2	TGTGCCAGCAGCGTAGCGGACAGGGTAAGAGGTGGCTACACCTTC	CASSVADRVRGGYTF
few	TRBD1	TRBV28	TRBJ1-4	TGTGCCAGCAGTTTAAACAGGGGAGGTTTAAAACTGTTTTTT	CASSLNRGGLKLFF
few	TRBD1	TRBV5-1	TRBJ1-1	TGCGCCAGCAGTCGGCGTGGGGACAGGGGGGAGACTGAAGCTTTCTTT	CASSRRGDRGETEAFF
few	-	TRBV6-5	TRBJ2-7	TGTGCCAGCAATCCCGACAGTCGCTCTCCCTACGAGCAGTACTTC	CASNPDSRSPYEQYF
-	TRBD1	TRBV2	TRBJ1-4	TGTGCCAGCATTGAGTCTTCGACAGGGCGTAATGAAAAACTGTTTTTT	CASIESSTGRNEKLFF
few	TRBD2	TRBV5-1	TRBJ2-3	TGCGCCAGCAGCTTGGTCCCCTCGGTAAGAGCGGGGGGCACAGATACGCAGTATTTT	CASSLVPSVRAGGTDTQYF
few	-	TRBV19	TRBJ2-5	TGTGCCAGTAGTACCCGGCAGGGGCTCGAGACCCAGTACTTC	CASSTRQGLETQYF
few	TRBD1	TRBV28	TRBJ2-1	TGTGCCAGCACCATGGAAGACCCCGCCCGGGACAGGTCTGACAATGAGCAGTTCTTC	CASTMEDPARDRSDNEQFF
-	-	TRBV6-1	TRBJ1-1	TGTGCCAGCAGTCAGCAGGGTAACACTGAAGCTTTCTTT	CASSQQGNTEAFF
few	TRBD1	TRBV6-5	TRBJ2-7	TGTGCCAGCAGTTTCTCGGGACAGAAAGCAAACTTC	CASSFSGQKANF
-	TRBD1	TRBV5-1	TRBJ2-7	TGCGCCAGCAGCTTGGTAGGGACAGGGTCCGACGAGCAGTACTTC	CASSLVGTGSDEQYF
few	TRBD1	TRBV28	TRBJ1-4	TGTGCCAGCAGTTTCTTTCGGTCGGGACAGGGACGTCGGTGGGAAAAACTGTTTTTT	CASSFFRSGQGRRWEKLFF
-	TRBD1	TRBV27	TRBJ2-5	TGTGCCAGCACCGAAACAGGGGTCTTGGAGCAAGAGACCCAGTACTTC	CASTETGVLEQETQYF
-	TRBD2	TRBV10-1	TRBJ2-1	TGCGCCAGCCTTGTAGCGGGGTCGAGCTCCTACAATGAGCAGTTCTTC	CASLVAGSSSYNEQFF
few	-	TRBV5-1	TRBJ2-5	TGCGCCAGCAGCTTGGCTTATCAAGAGACCCAGTACTTC	CASSLAYQETQYF
few	TRBD2	TRBV5-1	TRBJ2-7	TGCGCCAGCAGCTATAGCGGGGGTGAAACCTACGAGCAGTACTTC	CASSYSGGETYEQYF
-	TRBD1	TRBV19	TRBJ1-1	TGTGCCAGTAGTACCGACCGGGACAGGGGAGAGACTGAAGCTTTCTTT	CASSTDRDRGETEAFF
-	-	TRBV28	TRBJ1-1	TGTGCCAGCAGCATTGTCACTGAAGCTTTCTTT	CASSIVTEAFF
-	TRBD1	TRBV28	TRBJ2-3	TGTGCCAGCAGACAAATCCCGGGACAGGGTCCAGATACGCAGTATTTT	CASRQIPGQGPDTQYF
-	-	TRBV28	TRBJ1-2	TGTGCCACCGAGGGGGGGAATTGGGACGGCTACACCTTC	CATEGGNWDGYTF
few	-	TRBV2	TRBJ1-2	TGTGCCAGCAGTGAGGGCCGCTCCTATGGCTACACCTTC	CASSEGRSYGYTF
-	-	TRBV27	TRBJ2-7	TGTGCCAGCAGTTTGAGGCGAGGCTCCTACGAGCAGTACTTC	CASSLRRGSYEQYF
few	-	TRBV7-8	TRBJ2-3	TGTGCCAGCAGCTCAGGGGGGTCCACAGATACGCAGTATTTT	CASSSGGSTDTQYF